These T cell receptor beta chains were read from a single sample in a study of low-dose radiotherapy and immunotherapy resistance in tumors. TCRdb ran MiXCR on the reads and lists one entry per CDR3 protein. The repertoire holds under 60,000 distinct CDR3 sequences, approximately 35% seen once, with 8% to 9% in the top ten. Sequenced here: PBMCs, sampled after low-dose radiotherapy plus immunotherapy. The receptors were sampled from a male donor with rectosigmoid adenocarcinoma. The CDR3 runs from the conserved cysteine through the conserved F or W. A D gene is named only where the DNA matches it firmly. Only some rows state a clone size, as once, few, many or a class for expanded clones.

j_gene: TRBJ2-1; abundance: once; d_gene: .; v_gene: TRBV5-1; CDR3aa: CASSLAKGEVHEQFF; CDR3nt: TGCGCCAGCAGCTTGGCCAAGGGGGAGGTCCATGAGCAGTTCTTC
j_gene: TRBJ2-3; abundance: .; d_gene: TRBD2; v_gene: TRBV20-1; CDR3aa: CSAPSLAGTTDTQYF; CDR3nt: TGCAGTGCTCCTTCACTAGCGGGGACCACAGATACGCAGTATTTT
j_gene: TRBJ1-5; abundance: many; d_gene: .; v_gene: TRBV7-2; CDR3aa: CASSLVGTNNQPQHF; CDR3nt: TGTGCCAGCAGCTTAGTTGGGACAAACAATCAGCCCCAGCATTTT
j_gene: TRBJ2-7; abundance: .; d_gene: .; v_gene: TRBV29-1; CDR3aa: CSVEPRRGLRREQYF; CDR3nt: TGCAGCGTTGAACCCCGAAGAGGTCTACGTAGGGAGCAGTACTTC
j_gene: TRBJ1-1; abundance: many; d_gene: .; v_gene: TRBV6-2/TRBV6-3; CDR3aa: CASSYSQQGRGTEAFF; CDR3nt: TGTGCCAGCAGTTATTCCCAACAGGGTCGAGGCACTGAAGCTTTCTTT
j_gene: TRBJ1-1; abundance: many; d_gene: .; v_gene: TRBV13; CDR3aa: CASSSSGSGVAFF; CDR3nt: TGTGCCAGCAGCTCCAGTGGGTCGGGGGTAGCTTTCTTT
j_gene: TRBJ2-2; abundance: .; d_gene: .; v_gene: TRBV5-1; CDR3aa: CASSWLDDGGRRAGELFFFFF; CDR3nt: .
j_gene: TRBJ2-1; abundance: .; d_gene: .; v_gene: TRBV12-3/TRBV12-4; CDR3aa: CASSLGGENEQFF; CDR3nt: TGTGCCAGCAGTTTAGGAGGGGAGAATGAGCAGTTCTTC
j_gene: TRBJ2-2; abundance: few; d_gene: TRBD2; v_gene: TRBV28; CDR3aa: CGIAGVNTGELFF; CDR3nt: TGTGGGATAGCGGGAGTAAACACCGGGGAGCTGTTTTTT
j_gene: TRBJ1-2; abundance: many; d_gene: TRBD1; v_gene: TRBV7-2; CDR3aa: CASSDRDSLYGYTF; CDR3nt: TGTGCCAGCAGCGATCGGGACAGTTTATATGGCTACACCTTC
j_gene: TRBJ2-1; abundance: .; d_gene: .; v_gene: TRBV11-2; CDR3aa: CASSINKQVNNEQFF; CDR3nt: TGTGCCAGCAGCATAAACAAACAGGTTAACAATGAGCAGTTCTTC
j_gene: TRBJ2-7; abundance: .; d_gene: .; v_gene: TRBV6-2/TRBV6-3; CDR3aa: CASTNQTSMYLCASSWGVSYEQYF; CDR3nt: .
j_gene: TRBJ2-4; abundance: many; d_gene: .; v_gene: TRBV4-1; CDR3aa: CASSQDRGSKDIQYF; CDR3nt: TGCGCCAGCAGCCAAGATAGGGGGTCAAAAGACATTCAGTACTTC
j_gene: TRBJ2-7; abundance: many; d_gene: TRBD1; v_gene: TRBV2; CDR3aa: CASRPRGQAYEQYF; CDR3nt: TGTGCCAGCAGGCCTAGGGGACAGGCCTACGAGCAGTACTTC
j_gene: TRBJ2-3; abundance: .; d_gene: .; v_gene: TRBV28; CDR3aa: CASGGATDTQYF; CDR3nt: TGTGCCAGCGGCGGGGCCACAGATACGCAGTATTTT
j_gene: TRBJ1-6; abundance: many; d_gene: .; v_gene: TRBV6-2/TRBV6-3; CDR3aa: CASNEWGGSNSPLHF; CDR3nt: TGTGCCAGCAATGAGTGGGGGGGGAGCAATTCACCCCTCCACTTT
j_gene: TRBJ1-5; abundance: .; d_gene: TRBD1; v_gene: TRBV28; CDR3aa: CASTKGQGYSNQPQHF; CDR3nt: TGTGCCAGCACGAAGGGACAGGGGTATAGCAATCAGCCCCAGCATTTT
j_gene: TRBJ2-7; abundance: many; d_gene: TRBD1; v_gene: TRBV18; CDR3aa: CASSPPLPQGAREQYF; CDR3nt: TGTGCCAGCTCACCACCGCTGCCTCAGGGGGCGAGGGAGCAGTACTTC
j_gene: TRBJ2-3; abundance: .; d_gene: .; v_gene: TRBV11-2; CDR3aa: CVSSDLGASTDTQYF; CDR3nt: TGTGTCAGCAGCGATCTAGGGGCTAGCACAGATACGCAGTATTTT
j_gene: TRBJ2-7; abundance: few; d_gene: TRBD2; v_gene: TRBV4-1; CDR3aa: CASSRTSGSSYEQYF; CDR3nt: TGCGCCAGCAGTCGGACTAGCGGGAGCTCCTACGAGCAGTACTTC
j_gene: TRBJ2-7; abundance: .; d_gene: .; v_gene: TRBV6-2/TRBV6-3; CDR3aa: CASSYLKFGSSYEQYF; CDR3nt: TGTGCCAGCAGTTACTTAAAATTCGGGTCTTCCTACGAGCAGTACTTT